This T cell receptor (beta chain) was captured by sequencing in a study of T cell repertoires in cytomegalovirus infection. Study background: Indicated by public TCR beta signatures were CMV infection and matching HLA type. Whole-study results and caveats: CMV-specific HLA-C-restricted TCR beta clonotypes dominated the ex vivo response. CMV carriers having the relevant HLA were flagged by cumulative public TCR beta family frequency.

In the case of this clonotype: Antigen: not known.

One entry per CDR3 protein, called by TCRdb with MiXCR from the reads. The sample lists 740,000 or so distinct CDR3 sequences; 35% were seen once. Specimen: PBMCs. The receptor was isolated from a human donor in good health (CMV status not recorded). Some clones in this sample may be carry-over from other donors' samples.

In DNA, the CDR3 is TGTGCCAGCACCCCCGGGGCCAGGGCCAATGAGCAGTTCTTC. Translated, it gives CASTPGARANEQFF. V gene TRBV7-2 combines with J gene TRBJ2-1; D may match TRBD1 or TRBD2 (5 bases each). Per the germline V gene, CDR1 is SGHTA and CDR2 is FQGNSA. The CDR3 has 14 amino acids. Trimming took 7 bases from V and 6 from J, leaving 16 bases between them. The whole variable domain, remainder taken from reference TRBV7-2 and TRBJ2-1, is GAGVSQSPSNKVTEKGKDVELRCDPISGHTALYWYRQSLGQGLEFLIYFQGNSAPDKSGLPSDRFSAERTGGSVSTLTIQRTQQEDSAVYLCASTPGARANEQFFGPGTRLTVL.